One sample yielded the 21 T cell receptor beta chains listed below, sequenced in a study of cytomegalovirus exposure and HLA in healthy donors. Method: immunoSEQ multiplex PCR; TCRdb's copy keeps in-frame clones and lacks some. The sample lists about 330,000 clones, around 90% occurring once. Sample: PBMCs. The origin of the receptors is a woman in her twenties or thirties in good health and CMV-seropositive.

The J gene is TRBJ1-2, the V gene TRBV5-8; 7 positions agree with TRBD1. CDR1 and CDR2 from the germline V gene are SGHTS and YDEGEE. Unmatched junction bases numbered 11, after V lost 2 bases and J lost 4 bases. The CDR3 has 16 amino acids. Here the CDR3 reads CASSLEGYRGIYGYTF. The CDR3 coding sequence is TGTGCCAGCAGCTTAGAGGGGTACAGGGGCATCTATGGCTACACCTTC.

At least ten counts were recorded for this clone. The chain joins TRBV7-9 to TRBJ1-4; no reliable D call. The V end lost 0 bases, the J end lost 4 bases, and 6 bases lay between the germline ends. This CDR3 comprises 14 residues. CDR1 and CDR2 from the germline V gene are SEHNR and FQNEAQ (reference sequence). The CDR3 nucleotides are TGTGCCAGCAGCTTAGCAGGGTTTAATGAAAAACTGTTTTTT. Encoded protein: CASSLAGFNEKLFF.

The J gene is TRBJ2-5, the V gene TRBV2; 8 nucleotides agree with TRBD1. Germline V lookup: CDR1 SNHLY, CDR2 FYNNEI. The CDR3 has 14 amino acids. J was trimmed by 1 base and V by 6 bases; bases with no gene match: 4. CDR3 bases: TGTGCCAGCAGGCTGACAGGGGCCCAAGAGACCCAGTACTTC. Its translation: CASRLTGAQETQYF. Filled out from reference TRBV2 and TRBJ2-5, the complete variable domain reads EPEVTQTPSHQVTQMGQEVILRCVPISNHLYFYWYRQILGQKVEFLVSFYNNEISEKSEIFDDQFSVERPDGSNFTLKIRSTKLEDSAMYFCASRLTGAQETQYFGPGTRLLVL.

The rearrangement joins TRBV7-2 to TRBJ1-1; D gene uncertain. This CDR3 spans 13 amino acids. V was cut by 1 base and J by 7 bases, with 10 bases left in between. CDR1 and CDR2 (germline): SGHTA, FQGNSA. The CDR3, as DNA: TGTGCCAGCAGCTTAGTCTCAGTGGGTGAAGCTTTCTTT. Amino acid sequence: CASSLVSVGEAFF.

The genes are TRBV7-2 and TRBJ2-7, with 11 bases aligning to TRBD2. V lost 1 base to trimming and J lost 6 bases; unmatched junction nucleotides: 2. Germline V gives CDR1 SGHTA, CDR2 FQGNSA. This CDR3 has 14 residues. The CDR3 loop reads CASSLVTSGSEQYF. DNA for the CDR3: TGTGCCAGCAGCTTAGTCACTAGCGGGAGCGAGCAGTACTTC. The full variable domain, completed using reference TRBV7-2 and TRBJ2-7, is GAGVSQSPSNKVTEKGKDVELRCDPISGHTALYWYRQSLGQGLEFLIYFQGNSAPDKSGLPSDRFSAERTGGSVSTLTIQRTQQEDSAVYLCASSLVTSGSEQYFGPGTRLTVT.

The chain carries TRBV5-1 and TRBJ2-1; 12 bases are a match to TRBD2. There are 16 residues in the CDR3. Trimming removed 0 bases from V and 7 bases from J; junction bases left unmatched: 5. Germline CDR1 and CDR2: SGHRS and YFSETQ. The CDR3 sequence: CASSLELAGGGNEQFF. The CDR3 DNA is TGCGCCAGCAGCTTGGAACTAGCGGGGGGCGGAAATGAGCAGTTCTTC.

CDR3 sequence reads: CASSSTGIYEQYF. DNA for the CDR3: TGTGCCAGCAGTTCTACAGGGATCTACGAGCAGTACTTC. The V and J genes are TRBV27 and TRBJ2-7, with D possibly TRBD1 on 6 matching bases. Germline lookup yields CDR1 MNHEY and CDR2 SMNVEV (reference sequence). CDR3 length equals 13 residues. Trimming stripped 4 bases from V and 3 bases from J, with 10 bases between.

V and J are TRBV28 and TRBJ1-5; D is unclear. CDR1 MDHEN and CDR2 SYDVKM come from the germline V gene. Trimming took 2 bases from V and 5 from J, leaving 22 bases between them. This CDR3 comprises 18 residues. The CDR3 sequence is CASSLSDNMHGWDQPQHF. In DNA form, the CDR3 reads TGTGCCAGCAGTTTAAGCGACAACATGCACGGATGGGATCAGCCCCAGCATTTT.

For the CDR3, the DNA is TGTGCCAGCAGCCAAGAGGGGGACAGCTACCATGGAGGCTACACCTTC. Encoded protein: CASSQEGDSYHGGYTF. The V and J genes are TRBV4-2 and TRBJ1-2; 7 bases match TRBD1. After removal of 0 bases from V and 8 bases from J, the junction contained 12 bases not matched to a gene. Germline values: CDR1 LGHNA, CDR2 YNFKEQ. This CDR3 contains 16 residues.

For the CDR3, the DNA is TGTGCCAGCATGTCGGGGGCTAACTATGGCTACACCTTC. Amino acids: CASMSGANYGYTF. This chain links TRBV2 with TRBJ1-2; D is perhaps TRBD1 (5 bases). Germline-derived CDR1 and CDR2 are SNHLY and FYNNEI. V lost 7 bases and J lost 0, with 9 bases in between. The CDR3 totals 13 residues. Drawing the rest from reference TRBV2 and TRBJ1-2, the complete variable domain is EPEVTQTPSHQVTQMGQEVILRCVPISNHLYFYWYRQILGQKVEFLVSFYNNEISEKSEIFDDQFSVERPDGSNFTLKIRSTKLEDSAMYFCASMSGANYGYTFGSGTRLTVV.

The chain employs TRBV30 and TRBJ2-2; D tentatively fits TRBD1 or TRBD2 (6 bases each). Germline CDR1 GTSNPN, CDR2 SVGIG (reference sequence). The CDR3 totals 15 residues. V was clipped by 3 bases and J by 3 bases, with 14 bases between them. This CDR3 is CAWRPPGAYTGELFF. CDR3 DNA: TGTGCCTGGAGGCCCCCGGGGGCGTACACCGGGGAGCTGTTTTTT.

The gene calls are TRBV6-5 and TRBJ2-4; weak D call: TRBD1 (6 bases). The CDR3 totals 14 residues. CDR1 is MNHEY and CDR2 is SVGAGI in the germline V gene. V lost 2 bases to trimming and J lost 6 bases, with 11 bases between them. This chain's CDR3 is CASSYGQGLNIQYF. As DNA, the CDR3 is TGTGCCAGCAGTTACGGGCAGGGGTTAAACATTCAGTACTTC.

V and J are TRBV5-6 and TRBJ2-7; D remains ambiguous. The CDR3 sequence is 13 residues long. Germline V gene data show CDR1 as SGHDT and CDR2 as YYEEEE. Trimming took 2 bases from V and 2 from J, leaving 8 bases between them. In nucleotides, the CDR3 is TGTGCCAGCAGCTTCCTGAAAACCTACGAGCAGTACTTC. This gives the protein CASSFLKTYEQYF.

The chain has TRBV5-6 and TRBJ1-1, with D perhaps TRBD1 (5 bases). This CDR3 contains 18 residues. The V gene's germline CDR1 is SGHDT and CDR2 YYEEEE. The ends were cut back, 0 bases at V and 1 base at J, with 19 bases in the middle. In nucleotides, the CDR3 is TGTGCCAGCAGCTTGGCCCGGGGCCAACGCGGGACGAACACTGAAGCTTTCTTT. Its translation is CASSLARGQRGTNTEAFF.

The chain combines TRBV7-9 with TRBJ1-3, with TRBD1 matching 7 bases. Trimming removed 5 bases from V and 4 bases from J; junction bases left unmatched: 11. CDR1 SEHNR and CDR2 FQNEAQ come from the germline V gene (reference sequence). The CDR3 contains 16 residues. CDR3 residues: CASSAQPGTAGNTIYF. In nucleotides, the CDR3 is TGTGCCAGCAGCGCCCAGCCAGGGACAGCGGGAAACACCATATATTTT.

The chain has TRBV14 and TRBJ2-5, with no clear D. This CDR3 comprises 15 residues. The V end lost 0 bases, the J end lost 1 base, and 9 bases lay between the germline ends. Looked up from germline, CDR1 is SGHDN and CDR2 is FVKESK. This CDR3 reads CASSQEVRSQETQYF. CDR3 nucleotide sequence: TGTGCCAGCAGCCAAGAGGTGCGGAGCCAAGAGACCCAGTACTTC.

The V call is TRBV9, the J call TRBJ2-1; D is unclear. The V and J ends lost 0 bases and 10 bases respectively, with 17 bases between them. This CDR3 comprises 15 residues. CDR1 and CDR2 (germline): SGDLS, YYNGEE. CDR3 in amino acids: CASSVGIAIGFEQFF. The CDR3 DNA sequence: TGTGCCAGCAGCGTAGGAATTGCGATAGGGTTCGAGCAGTTCTTC.

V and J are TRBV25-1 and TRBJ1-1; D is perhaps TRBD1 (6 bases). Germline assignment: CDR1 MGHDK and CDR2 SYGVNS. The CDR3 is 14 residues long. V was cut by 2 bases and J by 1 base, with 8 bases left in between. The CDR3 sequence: CASSEGGANTEAFF. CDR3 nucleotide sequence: TGTGCCAGCAGTGAAGGGGGCGCGAACACTGAAGCTTTCTTT.

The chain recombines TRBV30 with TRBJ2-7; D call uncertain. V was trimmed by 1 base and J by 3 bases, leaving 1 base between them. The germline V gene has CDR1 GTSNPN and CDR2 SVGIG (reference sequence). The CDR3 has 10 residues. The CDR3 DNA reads TGTGCCTGGAGTGACTACGAGCAGTACTTC. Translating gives CAWSDYEQYF.

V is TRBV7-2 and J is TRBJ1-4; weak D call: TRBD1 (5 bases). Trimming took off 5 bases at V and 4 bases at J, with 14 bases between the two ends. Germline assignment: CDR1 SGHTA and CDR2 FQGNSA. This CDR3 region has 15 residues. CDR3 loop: CASSLRGAINEKLFF. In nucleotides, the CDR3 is TGTGCCAGCAGCCTGAGAGGGGCGATTAATGAAAAACTGTTTTTT.

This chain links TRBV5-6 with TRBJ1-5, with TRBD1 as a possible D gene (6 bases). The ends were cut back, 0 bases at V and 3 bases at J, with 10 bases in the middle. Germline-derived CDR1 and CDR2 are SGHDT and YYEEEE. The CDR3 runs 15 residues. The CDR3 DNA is TGTGCCAGCAGCTTGGGGACAGCCTTCAATCAGCCCCAGCATTTT. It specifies CASSLGTAFNQPQHF.